The 28 T cell receptor beta chains below were found in one sample sequenced in a study of blood T cell repertoires in COVID-19. TCRdb keeps only in-frame clones here, not all; method: immunoSEQ multiplex PCR. In the table there are approximately 190,000 clones, 84% of which are singletons. What was sequenced was peripheral blood. These receptors were obtained from a man younger than 40 with active or convalescent COVID-19.

The rearrangement uses TRBV19 and TRBJ2-1, with 8 bases lining up with TRBD1. Germline V gives CDR1 LNHDA, CDR2 SQIVND (reference sequence). CDR3 length: 14 residues. V gave up 5 bases and J gave up 9 bases; unmatched junction bases: 9. DNA of the CDR3: TGTGCCAGTAGTCGGCGACAGGGGTCGGGTGAGCAGTTCTTC. It encodes CASSRRQGSGEQFF.

The V gene is TRBV5-1, the J gene TRBJ2-3; 8 nucleotides match TRBD2. V was pared by 7 bases and J by 3 bases, with 10 bases of the junction left unmatched. CDR3 size: 15 residues. CDR1 SGHRS and CDR2 YFSETQ come from the germline V gene. The CDR3 is CASGRAGDGTDTQYF. The CDR3 bases are TGCGCCAGCGGTAGAGCGGGGGACGGTACAGATACGCAGTATTTT.

A single count supports this clone. The J gene is TRBJ1-1, the V gene TRBV19; D is unresolved. Germline V gene sequence: CDR1 LNHDA, CDR2 SQIVND (reference sequence). V was pared by 6 bases and J by 0 bases, with 8 bases between. The length of the CDR3 is 13 residues. DNA of the CDR3: TGTGCCAGTAGCGAGACACTGAACACTGAAGCTTTCTTT. The encoded protein is CASSETLNTEAFF.

This chain links TRBV5-5 with TRBJ2-5; TRBD2 matches 14 bases. V shed 4 bases, J shed 4 bases, and the junction held 6 bases outside the gene matches. In germline, CDR1 is SGHKS, CDR2 YYEKEE (reference sequence). The CDR3 is 16 residues long. The CDR3 DNA follows: TGTGCCAGCAGCCCCCTCGGACTAGCGGGGGGAGAGACCCAGTACTTC. The encoded protein is CASSPLGLAGGETQYF.

The V gene is TRBV6-5, the J gene TRBJ2-7, with 8 bases matching TRBD2. The CDR3 totals 13 residues. Looked up from germline, CDR1 is MNHEY and CDR2 is SVGAGI. The trim removed 7 bases at V and 4 bases at J, leaving 6 bases unmatched. The CDR3 DNA is TGTGCCAGCATGGCGGGAGGAAGGTACGAGCAGTACTTC. As protein: CASMAGGRYEQYF.

The chain employs TRBV2 and TRBJ1-2, with 9 bases that match TRBD1. Germline CDR1 reads SNHLY; CDR2 reads FYNNEI. With V trimmed by 7 bases and J by 8 bases, 11 bases remained unmatched. The CDR3 length is 14 residues. The CDR3 DNA reads TGTGCCAGCATCCCGGACAGGGGCTTCGGAGGCTACACCTTC. Its translation: CASIPDRGFGGYTF.

V and J are TRBV7-3 and TRBJ1-1; 10 bases match TRBD1. Germline values: CDR1 SGHTA, CDR2 FQGTGA. V lost 1 base and J lost 11; bases outside the gene matches: 13. The CDR3 sequence is 16 residues long. The CDR3 region has the DNA TGTGCCAGCAGCTTAAAAGGACCCGGGACAGGGGAGGGGGCTTTCTTT. It codes for CASSLKGPGTGEGAFF. Filled out from reference TRBV7-3 and TRBJ1-1, the complete variable domain reads GAGVSQTPSNKVTEKGKYVELRCDPISGHTALYWYRQSLGQGPEFLIYFQGTGAADDSGLPNDRFFAVRPEGSVSTLKIQRTERGDSAVYLCASSLKGPGTGEGAFFGQGTRLTVV.

The rearrangement links TRBV6-2 or TRBV6-3 to TRBJ1-5; 9 bases align to TRBD1. Germline V gene sequence: CDR1 MNHEY, CDR2 SVGEGT. Unmatched junction bases numbered 6, after V lost 6 bases and J lost 0 bases. CDR3 length: 16 residues. The CDR3 loop reads CASSPDRGYSNQPQHF. The CDR3 region has the DNA TGTGCCAGCAGCCCGGACAGGGGCTATAGCAATCAGCCCCAGCATTTT.

The chain is built from TRBV29-1 and TRBJ2-7; possibly TRBD1 for D (6 bases). Germline CDR1 reads SQVTM; CDR2 reads ANQGSEA. V was cut by 2 bases and J by 0 bases, with 14 bases left in between. This CDR3 has 15 residues. The CDR3 protein is CSVELQGASSYEQYV. The CDR3, as DNA: TGCAGCGTTGAACTACAGGGCGCGAGCTCCTACGAGCAGTACGTC.

This clone was seen once. J is TRBJ1-2 and V is TRBV10-3, with TRBD1 as a possible D gene (5 bases). CDR1 and CDR2 (germline): ENHRY, SYGVKD. This CDR3 contains 14 residues. V was trimmed by 6 bases and J by 5 bases, leaving 16 bases between them. The CDR3 region has the DNA TGTGCCATCAGCCCGCAGGAGTCAGGGTATGGCTACACCTTC. It encodes CAISPQESGYGYTF.

V is TRBV2 and J is TRBJ2-5, with 8 bases fitting TRBD2. Germline-derived CDR1 and CDR2 are SNHLY and FYNNEI. The CDR3 has 15 amino acids. Trimming removed 10 bases from V and 3 bases from J; junction bases left unmatched: 13. The CDR3 region is CATSVGRAAEETQYF. For the CDR3, the DNA is TGTGCCACGAGCGTCGGGAGGGCTGCTGAAGAGACCCAGTACTTC.

A remark on this clone: The germline gene is not matched at one end of the junction; a read error may be the cause. The chain carries TRBV7-7 and TRBJ1-4, with a tentative D call TRBD1 (6 bases). This CDR3 has 15 residues. From germline, CDR1 is SSHAT and CDR2 FNYEAQ (reference sequence). CDR3 protein: CASSPGAGAGEKLFF. The CDR3 DNA reads TGTGCTAGCAGCCCTGGGGCAGGGGCGGGTGAAAAACTGTTTTTT.

The chain has TRBV19 and TRBJ2-6; no definite D call. This CDR3 is built from 19 residues. Deletions cut 5 bases from V and 0 bases from J, with 20 bases between. Germline V CDR1 and CDR2: LNHDA, SQIVND (reference sequence). In DNA form, the CDR3 reads TGTGCCAGTAGTCCCCGGTCCACCCTAAGCTCCTCTGGGGCCAACGTCCTGACTTTC. Translation: CASSPRSTLSSSGANVLTF.

This rearrangement joins TRBV6-2 or TRBV6-3 to TRBJ1-6; D not resolved. Germline-derived CDR1 and CDR2 are MNHEY and SVGEGT. The CDR3 runs to 12 residues. V dropped 3 bases and J dropped 13 bases, with 10 bases sitting between them. The DNA of the CDR3 is TGTGCCAGCAGTTATCTCGAGTCCCCCCTCCACTTT. Translating gives CASSYLESPLHF.

The V gene is TRBV5-8, the J gene TRBJ2-5; tentative D call: TRBD2 (6 bases). V was clipped by 4 bases and J by 6 bases, with 22 bases between them. CDR1 SGHTS and CDR2 YDEGEE come from the germline V gene. CDR3 length: 16 amino acids. The CDR3 loop is CASSPPFVRDAQTQYF. CDR3 DNA sequence: TGTGCCAGCAGCCCCCCTTTTGTGCGGGATGCTCAGACCCAGTACTTC.

This clone was seen more than once but under ten times. The V and J genes are TRBV4-1 and TRBJ1-2; perhaps TRBD1 as D (6 bases). The V gene's germline CDR1 is MGHRA and CDR2 YSYEKL. Trimming took off 4 bases at V and 7 bases at J, with 10 bases between the two ends. The CDR3 covers 12 residues. Written as DNA, the CDR3 is TGCGCCAGCAGCCTGGGACAAGGTGGCTACACCTTC. Translated: CASSLGQGGYTF.

V is TRBV30 and J is TRBJ2-2; 11 positions agree with TRBD2. Germline lookup yields CDR1 GTSNPN and CDR2 SVGIG (reference sequence). V lost 0 bases, J lost 1 base, and 1 base stayed unmatched. This CDR3 is 16 amino acids long. CDR3 region: CAWSVGTSGNTGELFF. In DNA form, the CDR3 reads TGTGCCTGGAGTGTAGGGACTAGCGGGAACACCGGGGAGCTGTTTTTT.

Worth noting for this clone: One end of the junction fails to match germline, which may point to a read error. This chain uses TRBV20-1 with TRBJ2-5; D gene ambiguous. The germline gives CDR1 DFQATT, CDR2 SNEGSKA (reference sequence). The CDR3 totals 10 residues. The CDR3 reads CSAYQETQYF. In DNA form, the CDR3 reads TGCAGTGCTTACCAGGAGACCCAGTACTTC.

The V and J genes are TRBV5-8 and TRBJ1-2; 8 bases are a match to TRBD1. The length of the CDR3 is 15 residues. Germline V gene lookup returns CDR1 SGHTS and CDR2 YDEGEE. V was clipped by 0 bases and J by 4 bases; unmatched bases: 5. The CDR3 sequence: CASSLGTGNFYGYTF. The CDR3 bases are TGTGCCAGCAGCTTGGGGACAGGGAATTTCTATGGCTACACCTTC.

The rearrangement links TRBV5-1 to TRBJ1-2; TRBD1 is a possible D gene (5 bases). Germline CDR1 reads SGHRS; CDR2 reads YFSETQ. V lost 0 bases and J lost 4, with 10 bases in between. CDR3 length: 14 residues. DNA of the CDR3: TGCGCCAGCAGCTTGGACCCAGGGTCCTATGGCTACACCTTC. It translates to CASSLDPGSYGYTF.

The chain couples TRBV7-9 to TRBJ1-1; 12 bases match TRBD1. Per germline, CDR1 SEHNR and CDR2 FQNEAQ (reference sequence). This CDR3 is 16 amino acids long. V was pared by 7 bases and J by 4 bases, with 10 bases of the junction left unmatched. CDR3 sequence (DNA): TGTGCCAGCACCGGGGGACAGGGGGCGCAGGGCACTGAAGCTTTCTTT. Translated: CASTGGQGAQGTEAFF.

This chain joins TRBV9 and TRBJ2-1; D may be TRBD2 (6 bases). The germline CDR1 and CDR2 sequences are SGDLS and YYNGEE. This CDR3 comprises 15 residues. The V end lost 3 bases, the J end lost 1 base, and 11 bases lay between the germline ends. This chain's CDR3 is CASSARLGSYNEQFF. Written as DNA, the CDR3 is TGTGCCAGCAGCGCCCGACTAGGTTCCTACAATGAGCAGTTCTTC.

This clone occurred once. The chain joins TRBV6-1 to TRBJ2-3, with 11 bases fitting TRBD2. CDR3 length: 16 residues. CDR1 is MNHNS and CDR2 is SASEGT in the germline V gene. Germline trimming cut 2 bases from V and 4 bases from J; bases unmatched to any gene: 5. CDR3 sequence: CASSERIAGGSDTQYF. In DNA, the CDR3 is TGTGCCAGCAGTGAAAGAATAGCGGGGGGGTCAGATACGCAGTATTTT.

Details on this clone: The junction shows a germline mismatch at one end, possibly a read error. The V gene is TRBV7-7, the J gene TRBJ2-5; tentative D call: TRBD1 (7 bases). The CDR3 runs 15 residues. The germline V gene has CDR1 SSHAT and CDR2 FNYEAQ (reference sequence). The CDR3 DNA follows: TGTGCTAGCAGCTTCGGGGGACAGCCTCAAGAGACCCAGTACTTC. This translates into CASSFGGQPQETQYF.

This chain joins TRBV6-2 or TRBV6-3 and TRBJ2-5; D remains ambiguous. The ends were cut back, 4 bases at V and 4 bases at J, with 7 bases in the middle. Germline V gene lookup returns CDR1 MNHEY and CDR2 SVGEGT. This CDR3 region has 12 residues. The CDR3 here is CASSSLLETQYF. The CDR3 DNA reads as TGTGCCAGCAGTTCCTTATTAGAGACCCAGTACTTC.

This chain links TRBV5-1 with TRBJ1-1; 8 bases map to TRBD1. The CDR3 is 14 residues long. The V and J ends lost 3 bases and 3 bases, in that order; junction bases with no gene match: 4. The germline CDR1 and CDR2 sequences are SGHRS and YFSETQ. The CDR3 loop is CASSSGGQDTEAFF. The CDR3 region has the DNA TGCGCCAGCAGCTCAGGGGGCCAGGACACTGAAGCTTTCTTT.

The V and J genes are TRBV13 and TRBJ2-7; no firm D call. Germline-derived CDR1 and CDR2 are PRHDT and FYEKMQ (reference sequence). This CDR3 contains 11 residues. Trimming removed 5 bases from V and 1 base from J, with 3 bases in between. CDR3 nucleotides: TGTGCCAGCAGCGCGTCCTACGAGCAGTACTTC. As protein: CASSASYEQYF.

The chain employs TRBV7-3 and TRBJ2-1; 8 bases agree with TRBD2. The CDR3 loop spans 15 amino acids. Germline V gene sequence: CDR1 SGHTA, CDR2 FQGTGA. V lost 8 bases to trimming and J lost 3 bases; unmatched junction nucleotides: 9. The CDR3 DNA sequence: TGTGCCAGCTCTGAAGCGGGGGCCGACTACAATGAGCAGTTCTTC. Amino acids: CASSEAGADYNEQFF.